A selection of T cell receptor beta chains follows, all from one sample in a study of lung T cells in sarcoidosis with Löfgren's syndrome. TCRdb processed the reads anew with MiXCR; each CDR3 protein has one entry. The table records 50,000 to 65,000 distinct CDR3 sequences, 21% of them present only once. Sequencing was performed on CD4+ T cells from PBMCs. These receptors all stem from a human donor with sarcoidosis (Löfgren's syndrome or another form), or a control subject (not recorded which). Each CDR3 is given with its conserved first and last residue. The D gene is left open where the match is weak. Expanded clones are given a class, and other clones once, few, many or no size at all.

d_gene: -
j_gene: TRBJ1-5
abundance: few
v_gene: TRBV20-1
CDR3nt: TGCAGTGCTAGACCGGCAGGGAGTGGGCGCAATCAGCCCCAGCATTTT
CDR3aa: CSARPAGSGRNQPQHF

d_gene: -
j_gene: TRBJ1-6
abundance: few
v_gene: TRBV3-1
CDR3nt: TGTGCCAGCAGCCAGCCACGGCAGGCTAATTCACCCCTCCACTTT
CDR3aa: CASSQPRQANSPLHF

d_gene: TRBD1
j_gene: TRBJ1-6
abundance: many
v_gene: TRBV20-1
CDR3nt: TGCAGTGCTAGAGCCGGGACAGCCGATTCACCCCTCCACTTT
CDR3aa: CSARAGTADSPLHF

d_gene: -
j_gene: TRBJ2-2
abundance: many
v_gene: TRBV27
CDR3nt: TGTGCCAGCAAATTGGAGTTGGGAACCGGGGAGCTGTTTTTT
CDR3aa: CASKLELGTGELFF

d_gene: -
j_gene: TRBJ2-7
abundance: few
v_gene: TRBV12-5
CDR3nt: TGTGCTAGTGGTTTAGCCTACGAGCAGTACTTC
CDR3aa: CASGLAYEQYF

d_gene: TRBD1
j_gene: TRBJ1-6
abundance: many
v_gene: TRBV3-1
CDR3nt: TGTGCCAGCAGCCAAGGAGGGGGCGCGAATAATTCACCCCTCCACTTT
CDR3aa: CASSQGGGANNSPLHF

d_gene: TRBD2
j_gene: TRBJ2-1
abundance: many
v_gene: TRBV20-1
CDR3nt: TGCAGTGCTTGGAAAGGACTAGCTGATGAGCAGTTCTTC
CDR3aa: CSAWKGLADEQFF

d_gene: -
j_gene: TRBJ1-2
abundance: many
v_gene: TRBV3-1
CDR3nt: TGTGCCAGCAGCCCAGGGACGGAGCCCCTCCGCTACACCTTC
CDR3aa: CASSPGTEPLRYTF

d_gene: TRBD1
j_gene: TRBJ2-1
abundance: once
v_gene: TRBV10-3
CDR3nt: TGTGCCCTCTCCGGGACAGGGATGAGTGAGCAGTTCTTC
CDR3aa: CALSGTGMSEQFF

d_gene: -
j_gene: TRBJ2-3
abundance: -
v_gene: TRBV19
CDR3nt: TGTGCCACCACTGGGCTGGGACCACTGACGAAAGATACGCAGTATTTT
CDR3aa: CATTGLGPLTKDTQYF

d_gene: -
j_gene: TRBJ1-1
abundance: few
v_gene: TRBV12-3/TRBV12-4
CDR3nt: TGTGCCAGCAGTCCACGAGGGACGGTGAACACTGAAGCTTTCTTT
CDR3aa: CASSPRGTVNTEAFF